The 21 T cell receptor beta chains listed next were all sequenced from one sample in a study of T cells in Graves' hyperthyroidism and ophthalmopathy. Amplification of TCR beta CDR3 regions used RNA as the template. First-round RT-PCR of the TCR CDR3 relied on the HTBI primer set. TCRdb used MiXCR to reprocess the multiplex PCR reads, holding one entry per CDR3 protein. The sample yields 450,000 to 600,000 distinct CDR3 sequences, less than 20% seen once. Sequenced input: blood. These receptors were taken from a man between 40 and 49 years old with Graves' ophthalmopathy.

This chain joins TRBV5-8 and TRBJ2-7, with 16 bases matching TRBD2. Germline trimming cut 1 base from V and 6 bases from J; bases unmatched to any gene: 10. In germline, CDR1 is SGHTS, CDR2 YDEGEE. The CDR3 sequence is 18 residues long. CDR3 residues: CASSLMGLAGGPLSEQYF. Here the CDR3 DNA reads TGTGCCAGCAGCTTGATGGGACTAGCGGGAGGGCCCCTGAGCGAGCAGTACTTC.

The rearrangement links TRBV7-6 to TRBJ1-1, with TRBD1 as a possible D gene (5 bases). Trimming cost V 3 bases and J 6 bases, with 14 bases left between them. Germline-derived CDR1 and CDR2 are SGHVS and FNYEAQ. This CDR3 is 14 amino acids long. CDR3 DNA sequence: TGTGCCAGCAGCTTGACAGACAGTTCTTCTGAAGCTTTCTTT. Its translation: CASSLTDSSSEAFF. Using reference TRBV7-6 and TRBJ1-1 for the parts outside the CDR3, the full variable domain is GAGVSQSPRYKVTKRGQDVALRCDPISGHVSLYWYRQALGQGPEFLTYFNYEAQQDKSGLPNDRFSAERPEGSISTLTIQRTEQRDSAMYRCASSLTDSSSEAFFGQGTRLTVV.

This rearrangement joins TRBV12-3 or TRBV12-4 to TRBJ1-2; possible D gene TRBD1, 5 bases. CDR3 length: 15 residues. V was trimmed by 1 base and J by 7 bases, leaving 16 bases between them. CDR3: CASSLGGGPEFGYTF. CDR3 nucleotides: TGTGCCAGCAGTTTAGGGGGGGGTCCCGAGTTTGGCTACACCTTC.

This clonotype was found many times. The chain joins TRBV5-1 to TRBJ1-1; possible D gene TRBD1, 5 bases. Between the trimmed V and J ends, which lost 0 bases and 0 bases, there was a span of 12 bases. CDR1 and CDR2 (germline): SGHRS, YFSETQ. This CDR3 spans 16 amino acids. The chain's CDR3 is CASSLVLGAMNTEAFF. In DNA, the CDR3 is TGCGCCAGCAGCTTGGTTCTTGGGGCCATGAACACTGAAGCTTTCTTT.

There are many counts of this clonotype. The gene calls are TRBV28 and TRBJ2-7; 7 bases are a match to TRBD1. V shed 5 bases and J 3 bases; nucleotides not matched to a gene: 10. The CDR3 loop spans 15 amino acids. CDR1 and CDR2 from the germline V gene are MDHEN and SYDVKM. Here the CDR3 reads CASSPDRELNYEQYF. CDR3 nucleotides: TGTGCCAGCAGTCCTGACAGGGAACTTAACTACGAGCAGTACTTC.

The rearrangement joins TRBV4-1 to TRBJ2-3, with TRBD1 identical over 9 bases. CDR3 size: 17 residues. Germline loops: CDR1 MGHRA, CDR2 YSYEKL. V shed 0 bases and J 3 bases; nucleotides not matched to a gene: 7. The CDR3, as DNA: TGCGCCAGCAGCCAAGATGGGACAGGGCGCAGAACAGATACGCAGTATTTT. This translates into CASSQDGTGRRTDTQYF.

This clonotype was counted ten times or more. The chain combines TRBV7-2 with TRBJ2-3, with D uncertain. The CDR3 runs to 13 residues. CDR1 is SGHTA, CDR2 FQGNSA, per germline. Between the trimmed V and J ends, which lost 3 bases and 6 bases, there was a span of 10 bases. CDR3 sequence reads: CASSFTSFDTQYF. The CDR3 nucleotides are TGTGCCAGCAGCTTCACGTCATTCGATACGCAGTATTTT.

This clonotype was picked up a small number of times. This chain joins TRBV7-8 and TRBJ1-2; D remains ambiguous. CDR1 is SGHVS, CDR2 FQNEAQ, per germline. V dropped 1 base and J dropped 4 bases, with 10 bases sitting between them. CDR3 length: 14 amino acids. CDR3 region: CASSLEVRSYGYTF. The CDR3 nucleotides are TGTGCCAGCAGCTTAGAAGTCAGGTCCTATGGCTACACCTTC.

This rearrangement joins TRBV2 to TRBJ1-5; D is perhaps TRBD1 (5 bases). Per the germline V gene, CDR1 is SNHLY and CDR2 is FYNNEI. The CDR3 contains 15 residues. Trimming stripped 7 bases from V and 1 base from J, with 14 bases between. CDR3: CASTEGAGSNQPQHF. CDR3 nucleotides: TGTGCCAGCACCGAAGGCGCAGGGAGCAATCAGCCCCAGCATTTT.

This clonotype was detected a few times. The chain recombines TRBV10-3 with TRBJ2-3; no reliable D call. V gave up 3 bases and J gave up 10 bases, with 8 bases separating them. The CDR3 length is 11 residues. Germline assignment: CDR1 ENHRY and CDR2 SYGVKD. The CDR3 spells CAISDLGAQYF. Written as DNA, the CDR3 is TGTGCCATCAGTGACCTAGGTGCGCAGTATTTT.

The V and J genes are TRBV20-1 and TRBJ2-3, with 7 bases lining up with TRBD1. Germline values: CDR1 DFQATT, CDR2 SNEGSKA (reference sequence). J was trimmed by 6 bases and V by 0 bases; bases with no gene match: 6. This CDR3 is built from 14 residues. CDR3 bases: TGCAGTGCTAGAGATTACAGGGGTTGGGATACGCAGTATTTT. Translation gives CSARDYRGWDTQYF.

This clonotype was observed at least ten times. This chain joins TRBV5-1 and TRBJ2-3, with D possibly matching TRBD2 (5 bases). Per germline, CDR1 SGHRS and CDR2 YFSETQ. Trimming took 1 base from V and 1 from J, leaving 13 bases between them. The CDR3 length is 16 residues. The CDR3, as DNA: TGCGCCAGCAGCTTGAGCGGAGCAGGAGGCACAGATACGCAGTATTTT. This codes for CASSLSGAGGTDTQYF.

This clonotype was detected a few times. V gene TRBV4-3 combines with J gene TRBJ1-6, with TRBD1 matching 7 bases. The J segment lost 4 bases and the V segment lost 1 base, leaving 7 bases of the junction unmatched. The germline V gene encodes CDR1 LGHNA and CDR2 YSLEER. The length of the CDR3 is 17 residues. CDR3 residues: CASSQGNAGQYNSPLHF. The CDR3 nucleotides read TGCGCCAGCAGCCAAGGGAACGCGGGACAGTATAATTCACCCCTCCACTTT.

This clonotype was seen a few times. This CDR3 is CSARVRTSGYEQYF. As DNA, the CDR3 is TGCAGTGCTAGAGTCAGGACTAGCGGGTACGAGCAGTACTTC. The rearrangement links TRBV20-1 to TRBJ2-7, with 11 bases lining up with TRBD2. Germline V gives CDR1 DFQATT, CDR2 SNEGSKA (reference sequence). V shed 1 base, J shed 4 bases, and the junction held 3 bases outside the gene matches. The CDR3 length is 14 residues.

This clonotype was detected a few times. The V and J genes are TRBV3-1 and TRBJ2-1, with 8 positions matching TRBD2. V dropped 9 bases and J dropped 9; count of bases not matched to a gene: 10. This CDR3 is built from 13 residues. Germline V gene lookup returns CDR1 LGHDT and CDR2 YNNKEL (reference sequence). The CDR3 coding sequence is TGTGCCAGTCTTGCGGGGGGCGGGGCTGAGCAGTTCTTC. This gives the protein CASLAGGGAEQFF.

In this sample, this clonotype turned up a few times. The CDR3 region has the DNA TGTGCCAGCAGTTTAAATGGGGGGACGAACACTGAAGCTTTCTTT. This codes for CASSLNGGTNTEAFF. The V and J genes are TRBV27 and TRBJ1-1; D might be TRBD1 (5 bases). The ends were cut back, 2 bases at V and 1 base at J, with 11 bases in the middle. The germline gives CDR1 MNHEY, CDR2 SMNVEV (reference sequence). This CDR3 is built from 15 residues.

The chain recombines TRBV6-1 with TRBJ2-7; 9 bases align to TRBD2. Looked up from germline, CDR1 is MNHNS and CDR2 is SASEGT. V was pared by 6 bases and J by 3 bases, with 12 bases of the junction left unmatched. The CDR3 has 16 residues. Written as DNA, the CDR3 is TGTGCCAGCAGCTCCGGGACTAGCAAGGGGCTCTACGAGCAGTACTTC. Translated: CASSSGTSKGLYEQYF.

The chain carries TRBV19 and TRBJ2-1; possible D gene TRBD2, 5 bases. V was cut by 3 bases and J by 11 bases, with 29 bases left in between. CDR1 and CDR2 from the germline V gene are LNHDA and SQIVND (reference sequence). This CDR3 spans 18 amino acids. CDR3 nucleotides: TGTGCCAGTAGTATCCTAGGCAGGTCGGGGATTTACAATGAGAAGCAGTTCTTC. Encoded protein: CASSILGRSGIYNEKQFF.

This clonotype has a count of ten or more. This sequence joins TRBV12-3 or TRBV12-4 and TRBJ2-7, with 8 bases aligning to TRBD1. J lost 0 bases, V lost 4 bases, and 11 bases had no gene match. The CDR3 sequence is 17 residues long. As DNA, the CDR3 is TGTGCCAGCAGTTCCGAACTCGGACAGGGTAACTCCTACGAGCAGTACTTC. Residues: CASSSELGQGNSYEQYF.

This clonotype was detected a few times. The rearrangement links TRBV20-1 to TRBJ1-2, with a possible D match to TRBD1 (6 bases). The V gene's germline CDR1 is DFQATT and CDR2 SNEGSKA (reference sequence). CDR3 length: 15 amino acids. V was trimmed by 0 bases and J by 1 base, leaving 12 bases between them. CDR3 region: CSARDKDRFNYGYTF. The CDR3 nucleotides read TGCAGTGCTAGAGATAAAGACAGGTTTAACTATGGCTACACCTTC.

Many counts were recorded for this clonotype. This chain joins TRBV3-1 and TRBJ2-7, with 9 positions matching TRBD2. V lost 1 base, J lost 1 base, and 2 bases stayed unmatched. The CDR3 spans 15 residues. The germline CDR1 and CDR2 sequences are LGHDT and YNNKEL (reference sequence). DNA for the CDR3: TGTGCCAGCAGCCAAGCGGCGGGGGGGTCCTACGAGCAGTACTTC. This encodes CASSQAAGGSYEQYF.